Each of the 21 T cell receptor beta chains below was sequenced from the same sample in a study of brain T cells in children with intractable seizures. Sequenced by immunoSEQ multiplex PCR; TCRdb stores in-frame clones only, minus some. Of roughly 69,000 clones in the sample, approximately 94% were seen once. The sample consisted of peripheral blood, taken at surgery. These TCRs come from a boy under two years old with focal cortical dysplasia and intractable seizures.

This chain joins TRBV19 and TRBJ1-1; D is ambiguous. CDR1 and CDR2 from the germline V gene are LNHDA and SQIVND (reference sequence). CDR3 length: 13 residues. V lost 3 bases to trimming and J lost 1 base, with 6 bases between them. The CDR3 DNA is TGTGCCAGTAGTATCAACAGGAACACTGAAGCTTTCTTT. As protein: CASSINRNTEAFF. The whole variable domain, remainder taken from reference TRBV19 and TRBJ1-1, is DGGITQSPKYLFRKEGQNVTLSCEQNLNHDAMYWYRQDPGQGLRLIYYSQIVNDFQKGDIAEGYSVSREKKESFPLTVTSAQKNPTAFYLCASSINRNTEAFFGQGTRLTVV.

V gene TRBV7-2 combines with J gene TRBJ2-2; 9 nucleotides align to TRBD2. The CDR3 runs 16 residues. V lost 5 bases, J lost 3 bases, and 7 bases stayed unmatched. Per germline, CDR1 SGHTA and CDR2 FQGNSA. The DNA of the CDR3 is TGTGCCAGCAGCCTCCGACTAGCGGAAGACACCGGGGAGCTGTTTTTT. It codes for CASSLRLAEDTGELFF.

The chain joins TRBV27 to TRBJ1-5, with D hard to call. Germline lookup yields CDR1 MNHEY and CDR2 SMNVEV (reference sequence). Trimming took off 10 bases at V and 5 bases at J, with 9 bases between the two ends. The CDR3 covers 11 residues. The CDR3 loop is CATPGDQPQHF. The DNA of the CDR3 is TGTGCCACCCCCGGGGATCAGCCCCAGCATTTT.

The chain couples TRBV5-4 to TRBJ2-7, with 12 nucleotides matching TRBD2. This CDR3 has 14 residues. The germline V gene encodes CDR1 SGHNT and CDR2 YYREEE (reference sequence). Germline trimming cut 5 bases from V and 4 bases from J; bases unmatched to any gene: 4. The CDR3 nucleotides are TGTGCCAGCAGACTAGCGGGAGGTCCGTACGAGCAGTACTTC. Translation: CASRLAGGPYEQYF. Full variable domain (missing parts from reference TRBV5-4 and TRBJ2-7): ETGVTQSPTHLIKTRGQQVTLRCSSQSGHNTVSWYQQALGQGPQFIFQYYREEENGRGNFPPRFSGLQFPNYSSELNVNALELDDSALYLCASRLAGGPYEQYFGPGTRLTVT.

The chain recombines TRBV25-1 with TRBJ2-1, with TRBD2 matching 9 bases. V was clipped by 7 bases and J by 3 bases; unmatched bases: 7. In germline, CDR1 is MGHDK, CDR2 SYGVNS. CDR3 length: 15 amino acids. The CDR3 bases are TGTGCCAGCAAGGGTCTAGCGGGACGCTACAATGAGCAGTTCTTC. Residues: CASKGLAGRYNEQFF.

This chain links TRBV13 with TRBJ1-6, with D unclear. Trimming pared 2 bases from V and 9 bases from J, leaving 8 bases between. CDR3 length: 13 amino acids. Germline V lookup: CDR1 PRHDT, CDR2 FYEKMQ (reference sequence). The CDR3 nucleotides read TGTGCCAGCAGCTTATTGGGTCGTTCACCCCTCCACTTT. Translated, it gives CASSLLGRSPLHF.

The chain joins TRBV1 to TRBJ2-7; TRBD2 is the table's D call and was not checked against the DNA. TRBV1 is deemed a pseudogene. The CDR3 consists of 18 residues. The CDR3 nucleotides read TGCACCAGCAGCCAAGTGGAGCAGAGAGCGGGAGACCCCTACGAGCAGTACTTC. Its protein product is CTSSQVEQRAGDPYEQYF.

The V and J genes are TRBV10-3 and TRBJ2-3; no reliable D call. Per germline, CDR1 ENHRY and CDR2 SYGVKD. V was clipped by 6 bases and J by 2 bases, with 12 bases between them. The CDR3 contains 14 residues. The CDR3 region is CAIRKEADTDTQYF. For the CDR3, the DNA is TGTGCCATCAGGAAAGAGGCCGACACAGATACGCAGTATTTT.

The chain recombines TRBV7-2 with TRBJ2-2, with 15 nucleotides matching TRBD2. After removal of 3 bases from V and 6 bases from J, the junction contained 11 bases not matched to a gene. The CDR3 spans 19 residues. Germline lookup yields CDR1 SGHTA and CDR2 FQGNSA. The CDR3, as DNA: TGTGCCAGCAGCTTTACCGGACTAGCGGGGGGGCAGTTACCCGGGGAGCTGTTTTTT. It is translated as CASSFTGLAGGQLPGELFF.

The chain links TRBV25-1 to TRBJ1-2; 7 bases are shared with TRBD1. The CDR3 loop spans 14 amino acids. V lost 2 bases to trimming and J lost 2 bases; unmatched junction nucleotides: 2. Germline CDR1 is MGHDK and CDR2 is SYGVNS. This CDR3 is CASSERGQNYGYTF. The CDR3 DNA sequence: TGTGCCAGCAGTGAAAGGGGACAGAACTATGGCTACACCTTC.

V usage is TRBV15 and J usage is TRBJ2-7; 9 bases fit TRBD2. CDR1 and CDR2 (germline): LNHNV, YYDKDF (reference sequence). V gave up 1 base and J gave up 4 bases; unmatched junction bases: 5. The CDR3 has 15 residues. In DNA, the CDR3 is TGTGCCACCAGCAGAGTAGCGGGAGAGTTTTACGAGCAGTACTTC. It translates to CATSRVAGEFYEQYF.

This clone was seen only once. The DNA for the CDR3 is TGTGCCAGCAGCTTGGACAGTTACAATGAGCAGTTCTTC. This translates into CASSLDSYNEQFF. The rearrangement links TRBV7-3 to TRBJ2-1; a weak D match, TRBD1 (6 bases). The CDR3 spans 13 residues. Germline V lookup: CDR1 SGHTA, CDR2 FQGTGA. Between the trimmed V and J ends, which lost 3 bases and 4 bases, there was a span of 7 bases.

The rearrangement uses TRBV7-2 and TRBJ1-5, with 7 nucleotides matching TRBD1. CDR1 SGHTA and CDR2 FQGNSA come from the germline V gene. V trimming: 5 bases; J trimming: 6 bases; junction bases outside the gene matches: 10. This CDR3 is built from 15 residues. The chain's CDR3 is CASSTSTGFGQPQHF. CDR3 in DNA: TGTGCCAGCAGCACTTCGACAGGGTTCGGTCAGCCCCAGCATTTT.

The J gene is TRBJ2-1, the V gene TRBV6-4; 8 bases align to TRBD2. The ends lost 7 bases at V and 7 bases at J; junction bases unmatched: 9. CDR1 MRHNA and CDR2 SNTAGT come from the germline V gene. CDR3 size: 14 residues. This chain's CDR3 is CASTRLAGRNEQFF. The CDR3 nucleotides are TGTGCCAGCACTCGTTTAGCGGGGCGGAATGAGCAGTTCTTC.

This chain connects TRBV3-1 (or the pseudogene TRBV3-2) to TRBJ2-5; D may be TRBD1 (6 bases). There are 13 residues in the CDR3. The germline V and J ends were trimmed by 0 bases and 12 bases, with 14 bases remaining between them. The germline gives CDR1 LGHDT, CDR2 YNNKEL (reference sequence). The CDR3 DNA reads as TGTGCCAGCAGCCAAGATGGTATTAGGACAGAGTACTTC. This gives the protein CASSQDGIRTEYF.

Details on this clone: Other DNA sequences in the same sample also yield this CDR3. The chain links TRBV28 to TRBJ1-3; D remains unclear. Trimming shortened V by 2 bases and J by 3 bases, and 8 bases separated the two germline ends. The CDR3 length is 14 residues. The germline V gene has CDR1 MDHEN and CDR2 SYDVKM. The CDR3 coding sequence is TGTGCCAGCAGTTTAGGAGGGAGTGGAAACACCATATATTTT. This gives the protein CASSLGGSGNTIYF.

The chain links TRBV13 to TRBJ2-7, with 9 bases identical to TRBD1. The CDR3 has 14 residues. Germline CDR1 reads PRHDT; CDR2 reads FYEKMQ (reference sequence). After removal of 5 bases from V and 6 bases from J, the junction contained 8 bases not matched to a gene. CDR3 region: CASSQQGAGSEQYF. CDR3 nucleotides: TGTGCCAGCAGCCAACAGGGGGCAGGTAGCGAGCAGTACTTC.

The chain joins TRBV28 to TRBJ1-6; no firm D call. Per the germline V gene, CDR1 is MDHEN and CDR2 is SYDVKM. CDR3 length: 13 amino acids. V was clipped by 10 bases and J by 9 bases, with 16 bases between them. CDR3 DNA sequence: TGTGCCACCGACCGGGGTGGAGGTTCACCCCTCCACTTT. Amino acids: CATDRGGGSPLHF.

The chain has TRBV19 and TRBJ2-1; 9 bases map to TRBD2. The germline V gene has CDR1 LNHDA and CDR2 SQIVND (reference sequence). The CDR3 spans 17 residues. V shed 3 bases, J shed 7 bases, and the junction held 13 bases outside the gene matches. Written as DNA, the CDR3 is TGTGCCAGTAGTATTTTCGCGGGAGGGCCGGGGGGAAATGAGCAGTTCTTC. Its protein product is CASSIFAGGPGGNEQFF. Looking up the rest from reference TRBV19 and TRBJ2-1 gives the full variable domain: DGGITQSPKYLFRKEGQNVTLSCEQNLNHDAMYWYRQDPGQGLRLIYYSQIVNDFQKGDIAEGYSVSREKKESFPLTVTSAQKNPTAFYLCASSIFAGGPGGNEQFFGPGTRLTVL.

This chain connects TRBV24-1 to TRBJ2-1, with a weak D call TRBD2 (7 bases). Germline V gives CDR1 KGHDR, CDR2 SFDVKD. V lost 4 bases and J lost 6, with 9 bases in between. The CDR3 covers 13 residues. DNA of the CDR3: TGTGCCACCAGTGAGGGGGGGGCCAATGAGCAGTTCTTC. This codes for CATSEGGANEQFF.

The chain couples TRBV23-1 to TRBJ1-1; 8 positions agree with TRBD1. TRBV23-1 is designated an ORF whose function remains uncertain. V gave up 0 bases and J gave up 0 bases; unmatched junction bases: 6. The CDR3 is 17 amino acids. The CDR3 coding sequence is TGCGCCAGCAGTCAATCGACAGGGGCCGGTTTGAACACTGAAGCTTTCTTT. It specifies CASSQSTGAGLNTEAFF.